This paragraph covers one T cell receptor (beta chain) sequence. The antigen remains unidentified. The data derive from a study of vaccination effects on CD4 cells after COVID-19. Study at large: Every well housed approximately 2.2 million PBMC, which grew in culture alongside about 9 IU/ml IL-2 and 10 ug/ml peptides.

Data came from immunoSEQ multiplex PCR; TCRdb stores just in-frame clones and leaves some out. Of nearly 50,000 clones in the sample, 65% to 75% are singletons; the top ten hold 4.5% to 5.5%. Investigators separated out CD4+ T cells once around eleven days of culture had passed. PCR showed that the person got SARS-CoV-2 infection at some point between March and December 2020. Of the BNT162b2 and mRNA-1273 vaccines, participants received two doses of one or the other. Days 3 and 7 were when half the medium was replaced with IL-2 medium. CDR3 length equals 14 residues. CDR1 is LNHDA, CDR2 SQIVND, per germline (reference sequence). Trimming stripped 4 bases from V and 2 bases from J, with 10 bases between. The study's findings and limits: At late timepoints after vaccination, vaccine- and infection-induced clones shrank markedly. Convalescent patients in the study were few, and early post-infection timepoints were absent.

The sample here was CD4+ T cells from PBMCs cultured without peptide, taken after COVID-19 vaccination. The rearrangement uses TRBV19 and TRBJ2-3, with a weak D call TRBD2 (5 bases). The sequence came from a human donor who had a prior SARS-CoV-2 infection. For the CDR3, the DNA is TGTGCCAGTAGTAGCCCACTAGTCACAGATACGCAGTATTTT. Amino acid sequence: CASSSPLVTDTQYF.